This is a list of T cell receptor beta chains from one sample in a study of immunodeficiency. Sequenced by immunoSEQ multiplex PCR; TCRdb stores in-frame clones only, minus some. The data show roughly 1,100 clones, with 85% to 95% seen just once and about 1.5% held by the top ten. Sequenced material: CD8+ T cells from blood. These receptors were obtained from a female donor. CDR3s include the opening cysteine and the closing phenylalanine or tryptophan. A D gene is named only where the DNA matches it firmly. A clone size is listed for some rows: how often the clone was seen (once, few, many), or a class if it is expanded.

V gene,clone size,J gene,D gene,CDR3 DNA,CDR3 protein
TRBV9,NA,TRBJ2-4,NA,TGTGCCAGCAGCGTAACCCCATGGCTCGCTAACATTCAGTACTTC,CASSVTPWLANIQYF
TRBV6-5,NA,TRBJ1-1,NA,TGTGCCAGCAAAAGGACGGAGAACACTGAAGCTTTCTTT,CASKRTENTEAFF
TRBV6-5,NA,TRBJ1-1,NA,TGTGCCAGCAACCTTTACGTAGGGAACACTGAAGCTTTCTTT,CASNLYVGNTEAFF
TRBV6-1,NA,TRBJ1-2,TRBD1,TGTGCCAGCAGTGAGACCCCGACAGGGAGTTACACCTTC,CASSETPTGSYTF
TRBV29-1,NA,TRBJ2-2,NA,TGCAGCGTTGACTCTCCCAGCACCGGGGAGCTGTTTTTT,CSVDSPSTGELFF
TRBV3-1/TRBV3-2,NA,TRBJ1-5,TRBD1,TGTGCCAGCAGCCATGGAGGGGGCCGGAATCAGCCCCAGCATTTT,CASSHGGGRNQPQHF
TRBV5-1,NA,TRBJ1-1,NA,TGCGCCAGCAGCTTAGCGGGATGGTGGTACACTGAAGCTTTCTTT,CASSLAGWWYTEAFF
TRBV6-5,NA,TRBJ1-2,NA,TGTGCCAGCAGCCATTATAACTATGGCTACACCTTC,CASSHYNYGYTF
TRBV5-5,NA,TRBJ2-6,NA,TGTGCCAGCAGCTTCAGGGCTGATTCTGGGGCCAACGTCCTGACTTTC,CASSFRADSGANVLTF
TRBV4-1,once,TRBJ1-1,NA,TGCGCCAGCAGCCAAAGCCATTACGGGAACACTGAAGCTTTCTTT,CASSQSHYGNTEAFF
TRBV7-9,NA,TRBJ1-2,TRBD1,TGTGCCAGCAGCCCCGGACAGGTTAACTATGGCTACACCTTC,CASSPGQVNYGYTF
TRBV5-1,NA,TRBJ2-1,NA,TGCGCCAGCAGCTTGGGGCGGGGAATCTACAATGAGCAGTTCTTC,CASSLGRGIYNEQFF
TRBV3-1/TRBV3-2,NA,TRBJ1-1,NA,TGTGCCAGCAGCCCCCTCCGTGGGTGGGACACTGAAGCTTTCTTT,CASSPLRGWDTEAFF
TRBV28,NA,TRBJ1-1,NA,TGTGCCAGCAGTAGGGCGGGACGGACGAACACTGAAGCTTTCTTT,CASSRAGRTNTEAFF
TRBV9,NA,TRBJ1-2,TRBD1,TGTGCCAGCAGCGTATTTCCGGGACAGGGCAGGTATTGGGGGGGCTATGGCTACACCTTC,CASSVFPGQGRYWGGYGYTF
TRBV5-1,NA,TRBJ2-5,TRBD2,TGCGCCAGCAGCCCCCGGGGAGCGGGACTACAAGAGACCCAGTACTTC,CASSPRGAGLQETQYF
TRBV12-3/TRBV12-4,NA,TRBJ2-7,TRBD1,TGTGCCAGCAGCCCCGGGACAGACTACGAGCAGTACTTC,CASSPGTDYEQYF
TRBV27,NA,TRBJ2-1,NA,TGTGCCAGCAGTGAAGGGCTCCCCACGCCCTCCTACAATGAGCAGTTCTTC,CASSEGLPTPSYNEQFF
TRBV24-1,NA,TRBJ2-3,NA,TGTGCCACCGGATTGACCGGGGTTGGAGATACGCAGTATTTT,CATGLTGVGDTQYF
TRBV27,once,TRBJ1-5,NA,TGTGCCAGCAGTTTGAGGAGTTCTGGCAATCAGCCCCAGCATTTT,CASSLRSSGNQPQHF
TRBV7-9,NA,TRBJ1-1,NA,TGTGCCAGCAGCTTAGGAGATGAAGCTTTCTTT,CASSLGDEAFF
TRBV21-1,NA,TRBJ2-2,NA,TGTGCCAGCAGCAAAAAGGGAGCTAGCGGGGCACCGGGGGGGACCGGGGAGCTGTTTTTT,CASSKKGASGAPGGTGELFF
TRBV12-3/TRBV12-4,NA,TRBJ1-2,TRBD1,TGTGCCAGCAGTCTAGGGACAGGGAAGGGCTACACCTTC,CASSLGTGKGYTF
TRBV4-1,once,TRBJ2-7,TRBD2,TGCGCCAGCAGCCAGCTGCTAGCGGGAGCGACCTACGAGCAGTACTTC,CASSQLLAGATYEQYF
TRBV5-6,NA,TRBJ2-7,NA,TGTGCCAGCAGCTTGGGTGGGGGGAGCCTGTCCTACGAGCAGTACTTC,CASSLGGGSLSYEQYF
TRBV3-1/TRBV3-2,few,TRBJ1-2,TRBD1,TGTGCCAGCAGCCAAAGGACGACAGGGGGCTTCTATGGCTACACCTTC,CASSQRTTGGFYGYTF
TRBV7-9,NA,TRBJ2-5,TRBD2,TGTGCCAGCAGCCTGACTAGCGGGGGGGAGACCCAGTACTTC,CASSLTSGGETQYF
TRBV12-3/TRBV12-4,NA,TRBJ2-5,NA,TGTGCCAGCAGGGCTTGGGGCGGAGAGACCCAGTACTTC,CASRAWGGETQYF
TRBV4-1,NA,TRBJ2-7,TRBD2,TGCGCCAGCAGCCAAGGTCTAGCGGGTGAATACGAGCAGTACTTC,CASSQGLAGEYEQYF
TRBV15,NA,TRBJ1-2,TRBD1,TGTGCCACCAGCGGGACAGGGCAGGGTAACTATGGCTACACCTTC,CATSGTGQGNYGYTF
TRBV27,once,TRBJ1-2,NA,TGTGCCAGCAGCATAACGGGGCGAGATGGCTACACCTTC,CASSITGRDGYTF
TRBV19,NA,TRBJ2-7,TRBD1,TGTGCCAGTAGTCCCGGACAGGTTTCCTACGAGCAGTACTTC,CASSPGQVSYEQYF
TRBV5-1,NA,TRBJ1-1,NA,TGCGCCAGCCGGGCATTTAGTAAGACTGAAGCTTTCTTT,CASRAFSKTEAFF
TRBV6-4,NA,TRBJ1-1,NA,TGTGCCAGCAGTGACTCTGAGAACACTGAAGCTTTCTTT,CASSDSENTEAFF
TRBV4-2,NA,TRBJ2-5,TRBD2,TGTGCCAGCAGCCAGGACCTAGCGGGAGGAGAGACCCAGTACTTC,CASSQDLAGGETQYF
TRBV5-6,NA,TRBJ2-7,TRBD1,TGTGCCAGCAGCCCAAAGGGACAGGGGAGCTCCTACGAGCAGTACTTC,CASSPKGQGSSYEQYF
TRBV25-1,NA,TRBJ1-1,NA,TGTGCCAGCACGACAGGAGGGACTGAAGCTTTCTTT,CASTTGGTEAFF
TRBV2,NA,TRBJ2-5,TRBD1,TGTGCCAGCAGGACAGGGAAAGAGACCCAGTACTTC,CASRTGKETQYF
TRBV4-1,NA,TRBJ1-2,TRBD1,TGCGCCAGCAGCCCCAATCCAGGGGGCGACGGTGGCTACACCTTC,CASSPNPGGDGGYTF
TRBV10-3,NA,TRBJ1-5,TRBD1,TGTGCCATCAGTGAGTCTTGGCAGGGGACAGATCAGCCCCAGCATTTT,CAISESWQGTDQPQHF
TRBV5-5,NA,TRBJ2-7,NA,TGTGCCAGCAGCCTTGGTGCCGGGGTCTCCGAGCAGTACTTC,CASSLGAGVSEQYF
TRBV7-2,NA,TRBJ2-5,NA,TGTGCCAGCAGCTTAGGCGGGACAACTCAAGAGACCCAGTACTTC,CASSLGGTTQETQYF
TRBV30,few,TRBJ2-1,TRBD2,TGTGCCTGGAGTCTAGCGGACGCGGGCAGTGAGCAGTTCTTC,CAWSLADAGSEQFF
TRBV28,NA,TRBJ1-1,NA,TGTGCCAGCAGTTTATCGGGGGGGATGAACACTGAAGCTTTCTTT,CASSLSGGMNTEAFF
TRBV18,NA,TRBJ1-2,NA,TGTGCCAGCTCACCCACAGGGACTTCTCTCGCCTATGGCTACACCTTC,CASSPTGTSLAYGYTF
TRBV19,NA,TRBJ2-1,TRBD2,TGTGCCAGTAGTAGAACGGGAGGGCCCAAGATTGTACCCTACAATGAGCAGTTCTTC,CASSRTGGPKIVPYNEQFF
TRBV9,NA,TRBJ2-5,NA,TGTGCCAGCAGCGACGGACACCGAGGAGGGGAGACCCAGTACTTC,CASSDGHRGGETQYF
TRBV10-2,NA,TRBJ2-1,NA,TGCGCCAACCAGACCCCCTCGGATGAGCAGTTCTTC,CANQTPSDEQFF
TRBV5-4,NA,TRBJ2-7,TRBD1,TGTGCCAGCAGCGGGGACAGCGACGAGCAGTACTTC,CASSGDSDEQYF
TRBV13,NA,TRBJ2-7,NA,TGTGCCAGCAGCTCCGACGGGACGAACTACGAGCAGTACTTC,CASSSDGTNYEQYF
TRBV27,NA,TRBJ2-7,TRBD2,TGTGCCAGCAGTCCCGAATACCCCGGACTAGCGGGAGCATCGGGGGAGCAGTACTTC,CASSPEYPGLAGASGEQYF
TRBV19,NA,TRBJ1-1,TRBD1,TGTGCCAGTTCCGCCGGGACAGGGAACACTGAAGCTTTCTTT,CASSAGTGNTEAFF